Shown below are 14 T cell receptor beta chains from a single sample sequenced in a study of blood T cells in healthy people across ages. Then a second PCR, running roughly 7 to 11 cycles, was carried out with a sample-barcoded 5' primer and a J-beta primer mix. TCRdb redid the calling of the 5' RACE reads with MiXCR, one entry per CDR3 protein. The table includes around 1.7 million distinct CDR3 sequences, 28% detected once. Source material: blood. The source of these receptors is a woman aged 25-40 years in good health.

The CDR3 region is CSARRGQGEKLFF. The CDR3 coding sequence is TGCAGTGCCCGTCGGGGGCAGGGTGAAAAACTGTTTTTT. The chain recombines TRBV20-1 with TRBJ1-4, with D tentatively TRBD1 (6 bases). The CDR3 has 13 amino acids. Germline CDR1 DFQATT, CDR2 SNEGSKA (reference sequence). The ends were cut back, 6 bases at V and 7 bases at J, with 15 bases in the middle.

This clonotype has a count of ten or more. The chain carries TRBV29-1 and TRBJ2-6; perhaps TRBD1 as D (5 bases). CDR1 is SQVTM and CDR2 is ANQGSEA in the germline V gene. Trimming stripped 3 bases from V and 4 bases from J, with 10 bases between. The CDR3 sequence is 14 residues long. The CDR3 sequence is CSVELREGANVLTF. In DNA form, the CDR3 reads TGCAGCGTTGAGCTCAGGGAAGGGGCCAACGTCCTGACTTTC.

The table lists this clonotype with a few counts. The V call is TRBV12-3 or TRBV12-4, the J call TRBJ2-6, with D possibly called TRBD1 or TRBD2 (5 bases each). This CDR3 spans 13 amino acids. V was pared by 10 bases and J by 0 bases, with 7 bases between. The CDR3 DNA sequence: TGTGCCACGGGGCACTCTGGGGCCAACGTCCTGACTTTC. Translation: CATGHSGANVLTF.

This rearrangement joins TRBV2 to TRBJ2-1; D is uncertain. The V end was cut by 0 bases, the J end by 5 bases, with 2 bases between. CDR1 and CDR2 (germline): SNHLY, FYNNEI. This CDR3 region has 12 residues. CDR3: CASSEADNEQFF. In nucleotides, the CDR3 is TGTGCCAGCAGTGAAGCAGACAATGAGCAGTTCTTC. The complete variable domain, with remaining parts taken from reference TRBV2 and TRBJ2-1, reads EPEVTQTPSHQVTQMGQEVILRCVPISNHLYFYWYRQILGQKVEFLVSFYNNEISEKSEIFDDQFSVERPDGSNFTLKIRSTKLEDSAMYFCASSEADNEQFFGPGTRLTVL.

To note about this clonotype: This sequence may be a read error, since a much larger clone differs from it by one base. The rearrangement links TRBV5-1 to TRBJ2-6; TRBD2 is a possible D gene (6 bases). Germline lookup yields CDR1 SGHRS and CDR2 YFSETQ. CDR3 length: 17 amino acids. DNA of the CDR3: TGCGCCAGCAGCTTTGCAGGGACGGGGACTGGGGCCAACGTCCGGACTTTC. As protein: CASSFAGTGTGANVRTF.

The CDR3, as DNA: TGTGCCAGCAGCTCTCTGGGGGTTGGCACAGATACGCAGTATTTT. Translated, it gives CASSSLGVGTDTQYF. V usage is TRBV7-8 and J usage is TRBJ2-3; D tentatively fits TRBD1 or TRBD2 (5 bases each). Per the germline V gene, CDR1 is SGHVS and CDR2 is FQNEAQ. This CDR3 is built from 15 residues. The V end was cut by 4 bases, the J end by 1 base, with 12 bases between. Full variable domain (remainder filled in from reference TRBV7-8 and TRBJ2-3): GAGVSQSPRYKVAKRGQDVALRCDPISGHVSLFWYQQALGQGPEFLTYFQNEAQLDKSGLPSDRFFAERPEGSVSTLKIQRTQQEDSAVYLCASSSLGVGTDTQYFGPGTRLTVL.

This clonotype was seen more than once but under ten times. The chain joins TRBV11-2 to TRBJ1-1; D possibly corresponds to TRBD1 (6 bases). This CDR3 has 14 residues. Trimming took off 2 bases at V and 6 bases at J, with 13 bases between the two ends. Germline lookup yields CDR1 SGHAT and CDR2 FQNNGV. The CDR3 sequence is CASSLNRELAEAFF. DNA for the CDR3: TGTGCCAGCAGCTTAAACAGGGAGCTCGCTGAAGCTTTCTTT. Supplemented by reference TRBV11-2 and TRBJ1-1, the full variable domain reads EAGVAQSPRYKIIEKRQSVAFWCNPISGHATLYWYQQILGQGPKLLIQFQNNGVVDDSQLPKDRFSAERLKGVDSTLKIQPAKLEDSAVYLCASSLNRELAEAFFGQGTRLTVV.

The rearrangement joins TRBV29-1 to TRBJ1-2; 7 nucleotides match TRBD1. The CDR3 has 17 residues. The ends lost 0 bases at V and 2 bases at J; junction bases unmatched: 12. The germline V gene encodes CDR1 SQVTM and CDR2 ANQGSEA. The DNA of the CDR3 is TGCAGCGTTGAAGAGTGGACAGGAAGCCTCCTAAACTATGGCTACACCTTC. Its protein is CSVEEWTGSLLNYGYTF.

Details on this clonotype: This may arise from a read error, as a much more abundant clone is one base away. V gene TRBV7-7 combines with J gene TRBJ2-5; D gene ambiguous. The CDR3 is 12 residues long. The germline gives CDR1 SSHAT, CDR2 FNYEAQ (reference sequence). V lost 11 bases and J 3 bases, leaving 13 bases between the germline ends. The CDR3 DNA reads TGTGCCGTCAAACTGGCCGAAGAGACCCAGTACTTC. This gives the protein CAVKLAEETQYF.

The V gene is TRBV6-6, the J gene TRBJ2-7, with D possibly matching TRBD2 (6 bases). The germline V and J ends were trimmed by 3 bases and 6 bases, with 15 bases remaining between them. CDR3 length: 14 residues. The germline V gene has CDR1 MNHNY and CDR2 SVGAGI (reference sequence). The CDR3 DNA is TGTGCCAGCAGTTATTCTGCAGGGCGGGGCGAGCAGTACTTC. Protein sequence: CASSYSAGRGEQYF.

This clonotype was recorded a few times. V is TRBV7-9 and J is TRBJ2-3; D is unresolved. CDR1 SEHNR and CDR2 FQNEAQ come from the germline V gene (reference sequence). The CDR3 length is 12 residues. Trimming left V 6 bases short and J 6 bases short, with 10 bases between. CDR3 sequence reads: CASRASVDTQYF. CDR3 DNA: TGTGCCAGCAGGGCTAGTGTGGATACGCAGTATTTT.

As concerns this clonotype: A much larger clone differs by one base, so this may be a read error. The chain has TRBV12-3 or TRBV12-4 and TRBJ2-1; 13 bases are shared with TRBD2. The CDR3 runs 15 residues. The ends lost 10 bases at V and 9 bases at J; junction bases unmatched: 12. Here the CDR3 reads CANSLGTSGVSEQFF. In nucleotides, the CDR3 is TGTGCCAACAGCCTCGGGACTAGCGGGGTTTCTGAGCAGTTCTTC.

Only a few counts were recorded for this clonotype. This rearrangement joins TRBV7-2 to TRBJ2-7, with a possible D match to TRBD2 (5 bases). In germline, CDR1 is SGHTA, CDR2 FQGNSA. V was cut by 4 bases and J by 0 bases, with 13 bases left in between. CDR3 size: 15 residues. The CDR3 nucleotides read TGTGCCAGCAGCTCGCTCAGTGGGAGCTCCTACGAGCAGTACTTC. It encodes CASSSLSGSSYEQYF.

The CDR3 nucleotides are TGCAGCATCGGGACGGGAAATTCACCCCTCCACTTT. Its translation: CSIGTGNSPLHF. The chain couples TRBV29-1 to TRBJ1-6; the D gene is possibly TRBD1 (5 bases). This CDR3 spans 12 amino acids. The ends were cut back, 8 bases at V and 7 bases at J, with 12 bases in the middle. Germline CDR1 reads SQVTM; CDR2 reads ANQGSEA.